This T cell receptor beta chain was captured by sequencing in a study of OX40 agonist ivuxolimab in advanced cancers. Whole-study context: People in dose escalation had one of these cancers: hepatocellular carcinoma, melanoma, renal cell or head and neck cancer.

This table comes from immunoSEQ multiplex PCR, and its TCRdb copy is limited to in-frame clones, with some not included. The sample carries 55,000 to 65,000 clones, 70% to 90% recorded once. The CDR3 runs 13 residues. Between the trimmed V and J ends, which lost 5 bases and 4 bases, there was a span of 9 bases. Germline loops: CDR1 SGHTA, CDR2 FQGNSA. The source was CD4+ or CD8+ T cells sorted from blood, collected in a trial of the OX40 agonist ivuxolimab. This sequence was found in an adult with an advanced solid tumor such as melanoma, head and neck, liver or kidney cancer. The rearrangement uses TRBV7-2 and TRBJ1-5, with D possibly matching TRBD1 (6 bases). CDR3 residues: CASSVQGNQPQHF. As DNA, the CDR3 is TGTGCCAGCAGCGTACAGGGAAATCAGCCCCAGCATTTT.